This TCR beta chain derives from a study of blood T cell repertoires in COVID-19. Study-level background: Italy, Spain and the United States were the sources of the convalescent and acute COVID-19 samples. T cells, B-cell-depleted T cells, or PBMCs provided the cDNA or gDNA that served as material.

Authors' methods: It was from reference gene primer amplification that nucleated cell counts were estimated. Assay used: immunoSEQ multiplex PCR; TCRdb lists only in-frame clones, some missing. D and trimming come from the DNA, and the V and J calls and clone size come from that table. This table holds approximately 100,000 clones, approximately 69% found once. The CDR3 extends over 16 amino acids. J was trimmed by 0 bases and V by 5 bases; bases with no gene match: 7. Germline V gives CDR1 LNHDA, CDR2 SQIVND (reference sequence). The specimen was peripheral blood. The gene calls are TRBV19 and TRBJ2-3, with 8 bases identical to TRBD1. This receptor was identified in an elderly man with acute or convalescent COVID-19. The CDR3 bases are TGTGCCAGTAGTCTGTGGACAGGGAGTAGCACAGATACGCAGTATTTT. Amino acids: CASSLWTGSSTDTQYF.